This T cell receptor (beta chain) was profiled in a study of regulatory T cells in long-lasting Graves disease. Specified time point: persistent/refractory GD, antithyroid drugs over 5 years with positive TRAb. Extracted RNA from PBMCs served as the source of the TCR library. This clonotype occurred a few times. Trimming left V 7 bases short and J 4 bases short, with 13 bases between. Germline CDR1 MNHEY, CDR2 SMNVEV (reference sequence). The CDR3 contains 14 residues. Libraries of TCR beta came from iRepertoire HTBI primers plus Arm-PCR of CDR3 regions. One entry per CDR3 protein results from TCRdb running MiXCR on the multiplex PCR reads. The sample yields around 300,000 distinct CDR3 sequences, 22% seen once.

The sequence was collected from a female donor with Graves disease. The source material was peripheral blood mononuclear cells (PBMCs), sampled when the disease was refractory, from a patient treated with antithyroid drugs. V is TRBV27 and J is TRBJ2-2; TRBD1 is a possible D gene (6 bases). CDR3 coding DNA: TGTGCCAGCACTATAGGGGGACCCACCGGGGAGCTGTTTTTT. It yields the protein CASTIGGPTGELFF.